The entry below describes one T cell receptor beta chain. The method was immunoSEQ multiplex PCR; TCRdb's version includes in-frame clones alone and lacks a portion of them. The sample lists about 300,000 clones, over 75% occurring once. The sample originates from a study of blood T cell repertoires in COVID-19. The CDR3 has 15 amino acids. V was trimmed by 1 base and J by 0 bases, leaving 8 bases between them. The germline V gene has CDR1 SGHNT and CDR2 YENEEA. Membership in each cohort depended on participant-reported clinical history. This rearrangement joins TRBV11-3 to TRBJ2-3; tentatively, D is TRBD1 (6 bases). The source of this sequence is a woman between 18 and 29 years old who had recovered from COVID-19. Sequencing used PBMCs or T cells enriched from blood (not recorded which). CDR3 coding DNA: TGTGCCAGCAGCTTAGCGGGACACAGCACAGATACGCAGTATTTT. This sequence encodes CASSLAGHSTDTQYF.